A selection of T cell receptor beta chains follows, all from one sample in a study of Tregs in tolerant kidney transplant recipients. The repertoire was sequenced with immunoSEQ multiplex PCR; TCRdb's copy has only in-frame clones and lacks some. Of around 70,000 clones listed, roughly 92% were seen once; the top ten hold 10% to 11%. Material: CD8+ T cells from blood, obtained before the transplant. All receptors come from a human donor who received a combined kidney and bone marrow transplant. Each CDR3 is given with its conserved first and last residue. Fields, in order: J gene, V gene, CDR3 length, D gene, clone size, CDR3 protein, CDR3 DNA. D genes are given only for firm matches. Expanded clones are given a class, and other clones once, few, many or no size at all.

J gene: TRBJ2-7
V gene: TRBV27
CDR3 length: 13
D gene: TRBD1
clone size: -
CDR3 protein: CASSRTGYHEQYF
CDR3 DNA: TGTGCCAGCAGTCGGACAGGGTATCACGAGCAGTACTTC

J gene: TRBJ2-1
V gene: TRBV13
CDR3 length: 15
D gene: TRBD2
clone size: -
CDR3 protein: CASTFSGRSYNEQFF
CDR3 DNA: TGTGCCAGCACCTTTAGCGGGAGATCCTACAATGAGCAGTTCTTC

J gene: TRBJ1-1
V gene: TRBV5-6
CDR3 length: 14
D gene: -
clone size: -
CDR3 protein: CASSLGGRRAEAFF
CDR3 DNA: TGTGCCAGCAGCTTGGGGGGGAGGCGGGCTGAAGCTTTCTTT

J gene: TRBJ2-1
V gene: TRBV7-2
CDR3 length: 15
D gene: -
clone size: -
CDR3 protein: CASSSPGTIYNEQFF
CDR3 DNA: TGTGCCAGCAGCTCTCCCGGGACAATCTACAATGAGCAGTTCTTC

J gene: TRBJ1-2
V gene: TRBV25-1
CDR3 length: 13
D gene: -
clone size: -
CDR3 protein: CASSEQGTHGYTF
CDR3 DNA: TGTGCCAGCAGTGAACAGGGGACCCATGGCTACACCTTC

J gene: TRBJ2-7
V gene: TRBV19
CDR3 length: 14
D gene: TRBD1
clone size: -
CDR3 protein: CASSIGQGSYEQYF
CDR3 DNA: TGTGCCAGTAGTATTGGACAGGGGTCCTACGAGCAGTACTTC

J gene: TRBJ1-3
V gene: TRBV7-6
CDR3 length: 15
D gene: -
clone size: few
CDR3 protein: CASSLEAGFGNTIYF
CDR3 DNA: TGTGCCAGCAGCTTAGAGGCAGGCTTTGGAAACACCATATATTTT

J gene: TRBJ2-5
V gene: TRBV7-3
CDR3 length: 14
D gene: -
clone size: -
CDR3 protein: CASSKTNVRETQYF
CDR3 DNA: TGTGCCAGCAGCAAAACTAACGTCCGAGAGACCCAGTACTTC

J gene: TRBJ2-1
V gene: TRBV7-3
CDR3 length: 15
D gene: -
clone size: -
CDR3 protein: CASSPMGSSYNEQFF
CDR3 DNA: TGTGCCAGCAGTCCGATGGGGAGTTCCTACAATGAGCAGTTCTTC

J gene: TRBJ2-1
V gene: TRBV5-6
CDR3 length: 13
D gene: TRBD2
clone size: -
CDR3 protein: CASSFLAGDEQFF
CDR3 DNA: TGTGCCAGCAGCTTCCTAGCGGGGGATGAGCAGTTCTTC

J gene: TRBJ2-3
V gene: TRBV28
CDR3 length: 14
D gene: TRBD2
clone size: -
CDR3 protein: CASSLPSGGDTQYF
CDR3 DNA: TGTGCCAGCAGTTTACCTAGCGGGGGAGATACGCAGTATTTT

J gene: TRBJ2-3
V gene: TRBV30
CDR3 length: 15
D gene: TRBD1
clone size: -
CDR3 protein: CAWSEVGTGVDTQYF
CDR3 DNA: TGTGCCTGGAGTGAGGTCGGAACAGGGGTTGATACGCAGTATTTT

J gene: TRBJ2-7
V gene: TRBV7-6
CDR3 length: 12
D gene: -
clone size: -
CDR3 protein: CASSPGSYEQYF
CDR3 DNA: TGTGCCAGCAGCCCAGGATCCTACGAGCAGTACTTC

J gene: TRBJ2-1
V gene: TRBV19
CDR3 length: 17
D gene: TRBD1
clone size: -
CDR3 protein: CASSMGRGQGYANEQFF
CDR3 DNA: TGTGCCAGTAGTATGGGGCGGGGACAGGGATACGCCAATGAGCAGTTCTTC

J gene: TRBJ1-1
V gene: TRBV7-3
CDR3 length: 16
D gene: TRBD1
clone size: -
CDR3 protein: CASSLTYRGLNTEAFF
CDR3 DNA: TGTGCCAGCAGCTTAACCTACAGGGGCTTGAACACTGAAGCTTTCTTT

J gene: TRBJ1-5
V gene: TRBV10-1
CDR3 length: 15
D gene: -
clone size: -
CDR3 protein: CAKPGQTGSNQPQHF
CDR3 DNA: TGCGCTAAACCGGGACAAACAGGGAGCAATCAGCCCCAGCATTTT

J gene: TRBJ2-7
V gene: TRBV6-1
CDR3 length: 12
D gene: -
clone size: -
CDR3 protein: CASSGGAYEQYF
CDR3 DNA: TGTGCCAGCAGTGGCGGGGCCTACGAGCAGTACTTC

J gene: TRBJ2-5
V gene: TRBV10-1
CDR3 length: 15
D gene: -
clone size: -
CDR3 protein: CARAVARAFAETQYF
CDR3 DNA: TGCGCCAGAGCAGTGGCCAGGGCCTTTGCTGAGACCCAGTACTTC

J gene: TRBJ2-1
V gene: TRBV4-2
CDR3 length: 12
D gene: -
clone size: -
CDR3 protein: CASSESYNEQFF
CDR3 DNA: TGTGCCAGTTCGGAGTCCTACAATGAGCAGTTCTTC

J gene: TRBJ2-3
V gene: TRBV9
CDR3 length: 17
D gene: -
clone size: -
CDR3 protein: CASSVAKAPTSTDTQYF
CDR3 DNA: TGTGCCAGCAGCGTAGCGAAGGCACCGACATCCACAGATACGCAGTATTTT

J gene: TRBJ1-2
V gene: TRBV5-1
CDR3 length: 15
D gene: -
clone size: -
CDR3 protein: CASSLVSTGGDGYTF
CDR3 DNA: TGCGCCAGCAGTTTGGTGTCGACAGGCGGCGATGGCTACACCTTC

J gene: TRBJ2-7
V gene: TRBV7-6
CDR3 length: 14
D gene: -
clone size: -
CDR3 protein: CASSSLTDSYEQYF
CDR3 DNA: TGTGCCAGCAGCTCCCTGACAGACTCCTACGAGCAGTACTTC